This TCR beta chain is drawn from a study of blood T cell repertoires in COVID-19 (dated by TCRdb to between 2020 and 2021). Broadly, across the study: Samples from collaborators originated in the United States, Italy and Spain and spanned both the acute and convalescent phases of COVID-19. The material from the prospective study consisted of cDNA or gDNA derived from T cells, B-cell-depleted T cells, or PBMCs. The dataset comprised deeply sampled blood TCRbeta repertoires from subjects exposed to, actively infected with, or recovered from COVID-19. A freely available public database, intended as a resource for researchers studying the immune response to SARS-CoV-2, is where the repertoires were released. The samples were drawn from the first 160 participants of the ongoing ImmuneRACE study and from over a thousand subjects provided by 6 global collaborators. A de-identified subject ID, COVID-19 status, age in years and sex were almost always included in the sample metadata. HLA class I and class II types, where available, came from metadata supplied by the sample provider rather than from assay-based typing. Points the paper makes about the study in general: The amount of clinical and demographic metadata varied by source and participant and was provided uncurated.

TCRbeta CDR3 regions were amplified from genomic DNA using the immunoSEQ Assay, a bias-controlled multiplex PCR. The published analysis was carried out like this. Nucleated cell counts per sample were estimated from amplification of reference gene primers within the assay. To quantify the absolute abundance of each unique TCRbeta CDR3 rearrangement, sequence reads were collapsed and filtered. Productive Simpson clonality was computed per sample as the square root of Simpson's diversity index over productive rearrangements. Drawn from immuneACCESS, this table holds only the in-frame rearrangements with V and J called that TCRdb kept. Clones are partly lost; checked studies trace under half to an unresolved V gene and leave the rest unexplained. For V, J and clone size, that table is used; D and trimming come from the DNA. The sample profile shows 95,000 to 150,000 clones; 74% of them were found once. The top ten constitute 5.5% of the sample.

The collaborating institutions used their own protocols to collect whole blood in K2EDTA tubes. For TCRbeta analysis, collaborators shipped samples in one of three forms: frozen whole blood, isolated PBMCs, or DNA extracted from either of those sample types. From its cysteine to its phenylalanine, the CDR3 spans 13 amino acids. Only CDR3 DNA is held: 39 bases, read in frame from base 1. A distance of 12 bases separates the germline ends of V and J, which lose 1 base and 8 bases respectively. The germline V gene yields SGHRS for CDR1 and YFSETQ for CDR2. This clone was found a few times. No antigen is known for it. No much larger clonotype is one base removed from it; base qualities were not supplied.

The chain couples TRBV5-1 to TRBJ1-2, and possibly TRBD1, on 6 matching bases. Sequencing was performed on peripheral blood. The TCR was taken from a man between 60 and 75 years old with acute or convalescent COVID-19. For the CDR3, the sequence is CASSLLQGQGYTF. The bases read TGCGCCAGCAGCTTGCTCCAGGGGCAAGGCTACACCTTC.